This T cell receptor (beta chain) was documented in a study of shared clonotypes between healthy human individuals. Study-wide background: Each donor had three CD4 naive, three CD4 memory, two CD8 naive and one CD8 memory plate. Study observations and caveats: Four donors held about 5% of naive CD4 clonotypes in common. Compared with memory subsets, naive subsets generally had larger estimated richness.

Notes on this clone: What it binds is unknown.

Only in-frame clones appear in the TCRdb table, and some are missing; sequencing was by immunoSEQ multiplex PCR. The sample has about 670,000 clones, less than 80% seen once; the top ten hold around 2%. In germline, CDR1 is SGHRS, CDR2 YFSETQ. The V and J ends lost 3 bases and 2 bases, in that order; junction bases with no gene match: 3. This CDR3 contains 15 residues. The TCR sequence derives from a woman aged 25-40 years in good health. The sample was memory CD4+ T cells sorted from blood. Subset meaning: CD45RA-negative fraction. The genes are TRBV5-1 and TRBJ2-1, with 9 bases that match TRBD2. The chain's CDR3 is CASSSSGTTYNEQFF. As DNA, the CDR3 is TGCGCCAGCAGCTCTAGCGGGACAACCTACAATGAGCAGTTCTTC.